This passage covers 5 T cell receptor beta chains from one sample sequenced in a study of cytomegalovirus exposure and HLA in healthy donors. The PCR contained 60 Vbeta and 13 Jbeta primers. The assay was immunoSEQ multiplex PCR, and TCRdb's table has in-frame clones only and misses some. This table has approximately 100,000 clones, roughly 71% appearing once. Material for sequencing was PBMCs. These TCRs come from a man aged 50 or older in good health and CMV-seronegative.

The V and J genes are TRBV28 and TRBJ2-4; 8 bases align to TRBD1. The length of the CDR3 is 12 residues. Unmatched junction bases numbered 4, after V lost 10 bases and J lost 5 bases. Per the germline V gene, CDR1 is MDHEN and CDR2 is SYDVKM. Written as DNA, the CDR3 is TGTGCCACCGGACAGGGACAAAACATTCAGTACTTC. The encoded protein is CATGQGQNIQYF.

CDR3: CATAVSFHPNSPLHF. The DNA of the CDR3 is TGTGCCACTGCGGTCTCATTCCATCCTAATTCACCCCTCCACTTT. This chain links TRBV6-5 with TRBJ1-6, with D unclear. Germline lookup yields CDR1 MNHEY and CDR2 SVGAGI. The CDR3 length is 15 residues. With 10 bases removed from V and 6 bases from J, the gap between germline ends came to 19 bases.

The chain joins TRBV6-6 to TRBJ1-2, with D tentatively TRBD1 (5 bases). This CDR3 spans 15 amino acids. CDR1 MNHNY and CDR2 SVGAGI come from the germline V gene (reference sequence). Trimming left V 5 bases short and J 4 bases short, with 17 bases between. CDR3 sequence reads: CASSARRGGFYGYTF. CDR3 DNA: TGTGCCAGCAGTGCCCGAAGGGGCGGATTCTATGGCTACACCTTC.

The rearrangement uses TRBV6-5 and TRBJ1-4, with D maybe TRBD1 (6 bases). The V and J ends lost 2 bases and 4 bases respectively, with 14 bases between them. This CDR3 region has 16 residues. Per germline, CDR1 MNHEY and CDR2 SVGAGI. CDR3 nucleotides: TGTGCCAGCAGTTACGGAGACAGGCTCGGTAATGAAAAACTGTTTTTT. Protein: CASSYGDRLGNEKLFF.

CDR3 amino acids: CASSASDRDGPFF. The CDR3 coding sequence is TGTGCCAGCAGCGCCTCAGACAGGGATGGACCGTTCTTC. The rearrangement links TRBV7-9 to TRBJ2-1; 7 positions match TRBD1. Germline assignment: CDR1 SEHNR and CDR2 FQNEAQ (reference sequence). V was pared by 5 bases and J by 15 bases, with 13 bases of the junction left unmatched. This CDR3 is built from 13 residues.